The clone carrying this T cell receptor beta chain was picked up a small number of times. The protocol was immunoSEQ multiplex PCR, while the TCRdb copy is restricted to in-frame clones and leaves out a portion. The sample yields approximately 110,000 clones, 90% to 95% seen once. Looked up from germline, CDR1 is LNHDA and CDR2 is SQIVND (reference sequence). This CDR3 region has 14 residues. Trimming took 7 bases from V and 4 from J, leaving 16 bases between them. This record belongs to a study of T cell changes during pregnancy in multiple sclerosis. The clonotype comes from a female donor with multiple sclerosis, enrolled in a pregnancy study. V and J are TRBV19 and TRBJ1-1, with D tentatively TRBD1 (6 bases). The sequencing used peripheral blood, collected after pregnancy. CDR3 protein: CASTPGQSGTEAFF. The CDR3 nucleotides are TGTGCCAGTACGCCCGGACAGTCAGGCACTGAAGCTTTCTTT.